A selection of T cell receptor beta chains follows, all from one sample in a study of T cells in Graves' hyperthyroidism and ophthalmopathy. MiXCR, run by TCRdb on the multiplex PCR reads, gives a single entry per CDR3 protein. The repertoire holds a few hundred thousand distinct CDR3 sequences, 16% seen once, with roughly 3.3% in the top ten. The sample taken for sequencing was blood. The source of these receptors is a woman in her thirties or forties with Graves' ophthalmopathy. The CDR3 runs from the conserved cysteine through the conserved F or W. Each record gives: clone size, V gene, D gene, J gene, CDR3 protein, CDR3 DNA. A D gene is named only where the DNA matches it firmly. A row's size may be missing; if present it is once, few, many or a size class.

.,TRBV5-1,.,TRBJ2-2,CASSADHTGELFF,TGCGCCAGCAGCGCCGACCACACCGGGGAGCTGTTTTTT
.,TRBV28,.,TRBJ2-7,CASRRENYEQYF,TGTGCCAGCAGACGGGAGAACTACGAGCAGTACTTC
many,TRBV7-3,.,TRBJ2-3,CASSLISTDTQYF,TGTGCCAGCAGCTTAATAAGCACAGATACGCAGTATTTT
.,TRBV20-1,TRBD2,TRBJ2-7,CSARVRRGEGPPYEQYF,TGCAGTGCTAGAGTTAGGCGGGGGGAGGGCCCCCCCTACGAGCAGTACTTC
.,TRBV5-1,TRBD1,TRBJ2-1,CASSLGQGFDNEQFF,TGCGCCAGCAGCCTAGGACAGGGGTTTGACAATGAGCAGTTCTTC
few,TRBV7-2,.,TRBJ2-1,CASSLAWENEQFF,TGTGCCAGCAGCTTAGCGTGGGAAAATGAGCAGTTCTTC
.,TRBV19,TRBD1,TRBJ1-1,CASSIPTGLNTEAFF,TGTGCCAGTAGTATCCCGACAGGGCTGAACACTGAAGCTTTCTTT
few,TRBV20-1,.,TRBJ1-1,CSAGRQRSIVAEAFF,TGCAGTGCTGGTCGACAGAGAAGCATCGTGGCTGAAGCTTTCTTT
.,TRBV6-2/TRBV6-3,.,TRBJ1-2,CASRPGAGEHGYTF,TGTGCCAGCAGACCCGGGGCAGGGGAGCATGGCTACACCTTC
.,TRBV25-1,.,TRBJ1-1,CASSERGRLNTEAFF,TGTGCCAGCAGTGAGCGGGGAAGACTAAACACTGAAGCTTTCTTT
many,TRBV10-3,.,TRBJ2-5,CAADTGSGETQYF,TGTGCCGCCGACACAGGGTCGGGTGAGACCCAGTACTTC
many,TRBV7-2,TRBD2,TRBJ2-3,CASSLAWGLAGDTDTQYF,TGTGCCAGCAGCTTAGCGTGGGGCCTAGCGGGGGACACAGATACGCAGTATTTT
many,TRBV28,.,TRBJ2-1,CASSRPDSYNEQFF,TGTGCCAGCAGCCGACCGGACAGCTACAATGAGCAGTTCTTC
few,TRBV29-1,.,TRBJ1-1,CSVESPPSEAFF,TGCAGCGTTGAAAGTCCGCCATCTGAAGCTTTCTTT
few,TRBV30,.,TRBJ1-6,CASEQGLSSYNSPLHF,TGTGCCTCAGAACAGGGACTGAGCTCCTATAATTCACCCCTCCACTTT
.,TRBV2,.,TRBJ2-4,CASSEVTVPYF,TGTGCCAGCAGTGAAGTCACGGTTCCGTACTTC
.,TRBV2,TRBD2,TRBJ2-1,CASSDRTSGITNEQFF,TGTGCCAGCAGTGACCGGACTAGCGGGATAACCAATGAGCAGTTCTTC
many,TRBV20-1,.,TRBJ2-1,CSARAARAGYDNEQFF,TGCAGTGCTAGAGCAGCCCGGGCAGGGTACGACAATGAGCAGTTCTTC